Below, one T cell receptor (beta chain) is given with its context. Its antigen is unknown. CDR1 and CDR2 (germline): LGHNA, YNFKEQ. Trimming removed 6 bases from V and 7 bases from J; junction bases left unmatched: 6. CDR3 length equals 14 residues. This sample was included in a study of cytomegalovirus exposure and HLA in healthy donors. General study findings and limits: Later analysis suggested links between common viral pathogens and several top significant clusters. Highly shared sequence variants in one cluster were likely a sequencing artifact.

PCR used 60 Vbeta primers and 13 Jbeta primers. Method: immunoSEQ multiplex PCR; TCRdb's copy keeps in-frame clones and lacks some. The sample holds about 85,000 clones, approximately 80% seen once. Sequenced sample: PBMCs. J is TRBJ1-4 and V is TRBV4-2; 9 bases match TRBD1. This sequence originates from a woman in her 50s in good health and CMV-seropositive. The CDR3 sequence: CASSLSGQGEKLFF. CDR3 DNA sequence: TGTGCCAGCAGTCTGTCGGGACAGGGTGAAAAACTGTTTTTT.